The sequence of this T cell receptor beta chain was determined in a study of shared clonotypes between healthy human individuals. TCRdb keeps only in-frame clones here, not all; method: immunoSEQ multiplex PCR. Of approximately 2.5 million clones in the sample, 90% to 95% were seen once. This clone was detected only once. The antigen is undetermined. Other DNA sequences in this specimen translate into the identical CDR3. Adult donors, all healthy and HIV-negative, had no recent acute infections or vaccinations. Study-wide findings and caveats: In contrast to clonotypes shared by all four donors, non-shared clonotypes had lower generation probabilities. Naive subsets generally exceeded memory subsets in estimated richness.

This CDR3 has 14 residues. Germline lookup yields CDR1 MNHEY and CDR2 SVGAGI. Deletions cut 0 bases from V and 2 bases from J, with 8 bases between. The chain recombines TRBV6-5 with TRBJ2-7; no firm D call. The sequence was obtained from a man aged 18 to 30 in good health. What was sequenced was naive CD4+ T cells sorted from blood. As for subset: CD45RA+ positively selected. CDR3 nucleotide sequence: TGTGCCAGCAGTTACTCGACGGGTCCCTACGAGCAGTACTTC. It encodes CASSYSTGPYEQYF.